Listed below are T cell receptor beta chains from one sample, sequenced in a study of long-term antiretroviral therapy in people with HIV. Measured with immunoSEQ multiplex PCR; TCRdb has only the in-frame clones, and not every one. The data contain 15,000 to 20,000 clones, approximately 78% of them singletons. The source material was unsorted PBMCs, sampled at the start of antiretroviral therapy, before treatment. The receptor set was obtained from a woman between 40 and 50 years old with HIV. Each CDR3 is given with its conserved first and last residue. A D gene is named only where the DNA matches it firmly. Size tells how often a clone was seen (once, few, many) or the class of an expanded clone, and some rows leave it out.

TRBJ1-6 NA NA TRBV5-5 TGTGCCAGCAACCTGAACGCAGGATCCCATAATTCACCCCTCCACTTT CASNLNAGSHNSPLHF
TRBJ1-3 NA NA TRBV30 TGTGCCTGGAGTGTCTCCGGGATCTCTGGAAACACCATATATTTT CAWSVSGISGNTIYF
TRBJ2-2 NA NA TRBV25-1 TGTGCCAGCAGTGAAAAGGGACGGGGCACCGGGGAGCTGTTTTTT CASSEKGRGTGELFF
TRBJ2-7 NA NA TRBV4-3 TGCGCCAGCAGCCAAGATGGCAACCGCCTAAACGAGCAGTACTTC CASSQDGNRLNEQYF
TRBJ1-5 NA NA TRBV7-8 TGTGCCAGCAGTTTCAACCCGGGGCCCCAGCATTTT CASSFNPGPQHF
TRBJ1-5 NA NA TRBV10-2 TGCGCCAGCAGTTCTTCCACTCTGGGCCTACAGCCCCAGCATTTT CASSSSTLGLQPQHF
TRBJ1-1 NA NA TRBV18 TGTGCCAGCTCACCACAGAAGAACACTGAAGCTTTCTTT CASSPQKNTEAFF
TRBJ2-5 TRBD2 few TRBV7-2 TGTGCCAGCAGCCCCACCGGGGGGGCAATTAAGGAGACCCAGTACTTC CASSPTGGAIKETQYF
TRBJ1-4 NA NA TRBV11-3 TGTGCCAGACGGGAGGAAAAACTGTTTTTT CARREEKLFF
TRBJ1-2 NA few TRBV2 TGTGCCACCCGGGTGGGGGGTGATGGCTACACCTTC CATRVGGDGYTF
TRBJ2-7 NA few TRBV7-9 TGTGCCAGCAGCGTTGACAGCTACTCCTACGAGCAGTACTTC CASSVDSYSYEQYF
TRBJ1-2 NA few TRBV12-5 TGTGCTAGTGGTTTGGGGGAGATTGGCGGCTACACCTTC CASGLGEIGGYTF
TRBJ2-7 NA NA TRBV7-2 TGTGCCAGCAGCTCCCAGACAGTGAGCTCCTACGAGCAGTACTTC CASSSQTVSSYEQYF
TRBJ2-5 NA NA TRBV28 TGTGCCAGCAGGCCACCTTACGGGGGGACCCAGTACTTC CASRPPYGGTQYF
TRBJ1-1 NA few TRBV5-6 TGTGCCAGCAGCTGGGATTGGACGAACACTGAAGCTTTCTTT CASSWDWTNTEAFF
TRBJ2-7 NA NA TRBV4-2 TGTGCCAGCAGCCAAGTATTAGCCGGCGAGCAGTACTTC CASSQVLAGEQYF
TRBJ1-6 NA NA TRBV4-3 TGCGCCAGCAGCCAAGAACCGGGACAAGCCAATTCACCCCTCCACTTT CASSQEPGQANSPLHF
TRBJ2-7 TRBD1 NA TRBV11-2 TGTGCCAGCAGCTGGGACAGGGGGGAGTACGAGCAGTACTTC CASSWDRGEYEQYF
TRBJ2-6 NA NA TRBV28 TGTGCCAGCAGGGGTGGGGCCAACGTCCTGACTTTC CASRGGANVLTF
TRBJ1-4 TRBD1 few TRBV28 TGTGCCAGCAGTTTTGTGAACCCGGGACAGGGGGAAAAACTGTTTTTT CASSFVNPGQGEKLFF
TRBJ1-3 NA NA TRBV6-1 TGTGCCAGCCTTTTTGGCACTGGAAACACCATATATTTT CASLFGTGNTIYF
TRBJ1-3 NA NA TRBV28 TGTGCCAGCAGTCCCGACGCCTACTCTGGAAACACCATATATTTT CASSPDAYSGNTIYF
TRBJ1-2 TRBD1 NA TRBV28 TGTGCCAGCAGTTGGTCCGGGACAGGGTATGGCGGCTACACCTTC CASSWSGTGYGGYTF
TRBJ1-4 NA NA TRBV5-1 TGCGCCAGCAGCTCTGGACAGACGACGCCTAATGAAAAACTGTTTTTT CASSSGQTTPNEKLFF
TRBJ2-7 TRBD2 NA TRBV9 TGTGCCAGCAGCGCGGGGGGGTTTTCCTACGAGCAGTACTTC CASSAGGFSYEQYF
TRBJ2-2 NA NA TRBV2 TGTGCCAGCAGTGAAGCTGTTGGTAGAGCGGGCGCCACCGGGGAGCTGTTTTTT CASSEAVGRAGATGELFF
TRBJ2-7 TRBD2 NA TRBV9 TGTGCCAGCAGCCCCGGGGGAGGGGATTACGAGCAGTACTTC CASSPGGGDYEQYF
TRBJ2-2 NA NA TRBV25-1 TGTGCCAGCAGTCAACGAGGGATCGGGGAGCTGTTTTTT CASSQRGIGELFF
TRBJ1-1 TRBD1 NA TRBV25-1 TGTGCCAGCAGCCGCGGACAGGGGGCCCCCGCGGCACTCTTT CASSRGQGAPAALF
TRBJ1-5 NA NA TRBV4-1 TGCGCCAGCAGCCAAGTCGGGGACACGGTCATAAATCAGCCCCAGCATTTT CASSQVGDTVINQPQHF
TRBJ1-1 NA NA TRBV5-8 TGTGCCAGCAGCTCTCGGGGACCCTCCGCTTTCTTT CASSSRGPSAFF
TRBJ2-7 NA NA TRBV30 TGTGCCTGGAGTGCGGGGGACGGCTCCTACGAGCAGTACTTC CAWSAGDGSYEQYF
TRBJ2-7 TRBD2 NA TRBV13 TGTGCCAGCAGCTTAGCCCCCCCCGCGGGGGGGAGCTCCTACGAGCAGTACTTC CASSLAPPAGGSSYEQYF
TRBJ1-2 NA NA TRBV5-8 TGTGCCAGCAGACACGAGCCAGGGTTCCTCTATGGCTACACCTTC CASRHEPGFLYGYTF
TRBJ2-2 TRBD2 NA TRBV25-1 TGTGCCAGCAGTGGGCTAGCGGGGGGCGGGGAGCTGTTTTTT CASSGLAGGGELFF
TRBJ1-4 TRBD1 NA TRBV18 TGTGCCAGCTCACCTCGGGACAGGGGACTTGAAAAACTGTTTTTT CASSPRDRGLEKLFF
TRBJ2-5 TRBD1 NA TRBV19 TGTGCCAGTAGTTACGTAGGGGGCGGGCTAGAGACCCAGTACTTC CASSYVGGGLETQYF
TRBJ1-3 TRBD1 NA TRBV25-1 TGTGCCAGCACCAGGACAGGGACTGGAAACACCATATATTTT CASTRTGTGNTIYF